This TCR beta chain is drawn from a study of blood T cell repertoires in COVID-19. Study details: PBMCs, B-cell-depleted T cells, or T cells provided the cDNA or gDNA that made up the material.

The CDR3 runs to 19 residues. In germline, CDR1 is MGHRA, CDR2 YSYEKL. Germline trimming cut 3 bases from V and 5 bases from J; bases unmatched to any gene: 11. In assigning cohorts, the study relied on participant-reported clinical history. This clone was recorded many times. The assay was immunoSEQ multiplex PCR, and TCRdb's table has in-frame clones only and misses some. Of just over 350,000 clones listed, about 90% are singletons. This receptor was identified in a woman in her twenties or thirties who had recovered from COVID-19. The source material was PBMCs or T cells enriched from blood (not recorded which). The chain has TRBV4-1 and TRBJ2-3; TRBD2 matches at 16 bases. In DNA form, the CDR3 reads TGCGCCAGCAGCCATCCGGGACTAGCGGGAGGGCCGAATAGAGATACGCAGTATTTT. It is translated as CASSHPGLAGGPNRDTQYF.